This TCR beta chain was retrieved from a study of shared clonotypes between healthy human individuals. Study results and limitations: A generally larger estimated richness was seen in naive subsets than in memory subsets.

Clones were read by immunoSEQ multiplex PCR, and TCRdb kept only the in-frame ones, dropping some. This sample has about 550,000 clones, with around 95% found just once. Terminally differentiated effector memory CD45RA+ cells were excluded from the naive CD8 cells, which were CD45RO-negative and positively selected for CCR7. The V gene end was trimmed by 6 bases and the J gene end by 2 bases; junction bases not matched to a gene: 4. CDR1 and CDR2 (germline): MNHEY, SMNVEV (reference sequence). This CDR3 is 14 amino acids long. In regard to this clone: As yet, its antigen is unknown.

This TCR was sampled from a woman aged 25-40 years in good health. The genes are TRBV27 and TRBJ1-2, with 9 bases identical to TRBD1. Sequences were obtained from naive CD8+ T cells sorted from blood. The CDR3 spells CASRRTGVNYGYTF. CDR3 bases: TGTGCCAGCAGGAGGACAGGGGTCAACTATGGCTACACCTTC.